The sequence of this TCR beta chain was determined in a study of CD8+ T cells in alopecia areata. Sample treatment: oral pan-JAK inhibitor, 5-10 mg twice daily. Once RNA had been extracted, it was reverse transcribed into cDNA to act as the sequencing template. Using immunoSEQ multiplex PCR, the repertoire was profiled, and TCRdb retains in-frame clones only, with some absent. The sample gives about 160,000 clones, roughly 65% of which show up once; roughly 0.99% is in the top ten. Findings and caveats of the study: Tofacitinib delivered significant drops in scalp clonality and in expanded CD8+ clones among the top 100. Scalp and blood samples kept many expanded lesional clones throughout tofacitinib. Across lesional scalp, and particularly alopecia totalis/universalis, clonality surpassed that of normal scalp.

In the case of this clone: The target antigen is unknown.

Trimming took 6 bases from V and 0 from J, leaving 9 bases between them. The CDR3 length is 13 residues. Per germline, CDR1 SGDLS and CDR2 YYNGEE. This receptor was taken from a human donor with alopecia areata. The specimen comprised CD4+ T cells sorted from blood, sampled at week 4, from a patient treated with tofacitinib. V gene TRBV9 combines with J gene TRBJ1-1; the D gene is possibly TRBD1 (5 bases). This CDR3 reads CASNSGLNTEAFF. CDR3 nucleotide sequence: TGTGCCAGCAACTCGGGACTGAACACTGAAGCTTTCTTT. Complete variable domain (other parts from reference TRBV9 and TRBJ1-1): DSGVTQTPKHLITATGQRVTLRCSPRSGDLSVYWYQQSLDQGLQFLIQYYNGEERAKGNILERFSAQQFPDLHSELNLSSLELGDSALYFCASNSGLNTEAFFGQGTRLTVV.